This TCR beta chain was captured by sequencing in a study of T cells after yellow fever vaccination. The study, taken as a whole, reports: Some clonotypes were seen in both the CD4 and the CD8 compartments. These made up a small share and likely arose from convergent recombination. Detected again after the booster were most primary-vaccination clones, at nearly 97% CD4 and nearly 90% CD8. Abundant clonotypes from the bulk population could get into FACS-sorted repertoires as contaminants.

Germline CDR1 is MNHEY and CDR2 is SVGEGT. This CDR3 has 12 amino acids. The ends lost 7 bases at V and 15 bases at J; junction bases unmatched: 8. Note on this clonotype: Its antigen is still unknown.

UMIs and a universal primer site were added when TCR cDNA was made by 5'RACE template switching. TCRdb reanalysed the 5' RACE reads using MiXCR and keeps one entry per CDR3 protein. The table includes just under 600,000 distinct CDR3 sequences, approximately 15% detected once. The sequence was collected from a man in his thirties or forties who received the YFV17D yellow fever vaccine. The genes are TRBV6-2 or TRBV6-3 and TRBJ2-1; TRBD2 aligns across 11 bases. Sample: PBMCs, taken on the day of the yellow fever booster vaccination. CDR3 nucleotide sequence: TGTGCCAGCACCAGGTCGGGACTAGCGGCGTTCTTC. Amino acids: CASTRSGLAAFF.